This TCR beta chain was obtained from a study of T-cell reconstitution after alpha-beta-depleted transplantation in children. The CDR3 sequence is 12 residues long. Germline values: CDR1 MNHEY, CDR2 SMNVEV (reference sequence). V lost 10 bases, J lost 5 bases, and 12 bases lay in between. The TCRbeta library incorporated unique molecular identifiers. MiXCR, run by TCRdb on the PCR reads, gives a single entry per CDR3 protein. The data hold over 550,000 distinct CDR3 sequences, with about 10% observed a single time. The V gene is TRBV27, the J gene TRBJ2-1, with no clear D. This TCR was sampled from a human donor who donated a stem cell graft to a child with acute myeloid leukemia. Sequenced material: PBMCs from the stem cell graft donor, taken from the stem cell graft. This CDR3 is CATPCGNNEQFF. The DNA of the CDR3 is TGTGCCACCCCGTGTGGTAACAATGAGCAGTTCTTC.